This TCR beta chain was obtained from a study of early T cells in non-severe SARS-CoV-2 infection. About the study: Sequencing input comprised bulk RNA from unsorted whole blood; chain pairing was not available. Study findings and constraints: VDJdb matches were skewed toward anti-spike CD8 T cell responses.

This clonotype was counted many times. The antigen is unknown. V trimming: 8 bases; J trimming: 8 bases; junction bases outside the gene matches: 6. The germline V gene has CDR1 MNHNS and CDR2 SASEGT. The CDR3 consists of 13 residues. Tagging with unique molecular identifiers was applied to individual cDNA molecules. TCRdb itself ran the 5' RACE reads through MiXCR, one entry per CDR3 protein. Of some 42,000 distinct CDR3 sequences in the sample, roughly 6% were seen once. The source material was whole blood, sampled at baseline. This chain links TRBV6-1 with TRBJ1-5; 10 bases agree with TRBD1. The clonotype comes from an adult who was a healthcare worker with PCR-confirmed SARS-CoV-2 infection or an uninfected control (not recorded which). CDR3 region: CASRGTGVEPQHF. The DNA for the CDR3 is TGTGCCAGCCGCGGGACAGGGGTGGAGCCCCAGCATTTT.